These T cell receptor beta chains were read from a single sample in a study of T-cell memory formation after mild COVID-19. TCRdb re-analysed the 5' RACE reads in MiXCR, keeping a single row per CDR3 protein. The table records more than 300,000 distinct CDR3 sequences, roughly an eighth of them present only once. Sequencing used PBMCs or a T cell subset sorted from them (not recorded which). The receptor source for this set is a man between 18 and 35 years old who had mild COVID-19 (a few samples of this study predate the infection). Cell type and time point are not known. Both conserved end residues are part of each CDR3. Each record gives: V gene, D gene, clone size, J gene, CDR3 DNA, CDR3 protein. D genes are given only for firm matches. The listing skips clone size in some rows; elsewhere it reads once, few, many or a size class.

>TRBV7-3|.|few|TRBJ2-7
TGTGCCAGCAGCCCCTTCGGAGAGGGCTACGAGCAGTACTTC
CASSPFGEGYEQYF
>TRBV27|TRBD1|.|TRBJ2-7
TGTGCCAGCAGTTTAGCCAGGGGGCTTGAGCAGTACTTC
CASSLARGLEQYF
>TRBV6-4|.|.|TRBJ2-2
TGTGCCATCCTGACATCCCCTAACACCGGGGAGCTGTTTTTT
CAILTSPNTGELFF
>TRBV4-1|TRBD1|.|TRBJ2-5
TGCGCCAGCAGCCACCCCATCGCCCGGGACAGGGGTGGCGGAGAGACCCAGTACTTC
CASSHPIARDRGGGETQYF
>TRBV4-2|TRBD1|.|TRBJ1-1
TGTGCCAGCAGCCAAGATTTTGGAAGGGGGCCTCCTGAAGCTTTCTTT
CASSQDFGRGPPEAFF
>TRBV7-2|TRBD2|few|TRBJ2-1
TGTGCCAGCAGCTTAGTCCTTCCGGGAGGCATTGAGCAGTTCTTC
CASSLVLPGGIEQFF
>TRBV7-2|.|few|TRBJ1-2
TGTGCCAGCAGCTTCAGGGTTTCGGACTATGGCTACACCTTC
CASSFRVSDYGYTF
>TRBV11-2|.|.|TRBJ2-1
TGTGCCAGCAGGATGAGTGGGACCTACAATGAGCAGTTCTTC
CASRMSGTYNEQFF
>TRBV7-2|.|.|TRBJ1-6
TGTGCCAGCAGCTTAGTTCTTGTTTGGGCACCCCTCCACTTT
CASSLVLVWAPLHF
>TRBV13|TRBD2|.|TRBJ2-3
TGTGCCCGCAGTTTAGGGACTAGCGGGGGCCCAGGCCCGCAGTATTTT
CARSLGTSGGPGPQYF
>TRBV10-3|TRBD1|.|TRBJ1-6
TGTGCCATCAAGGAGGGGGACAGCATGAATTCACCCCTCCACTTT
CAIKEGDSMNSPLHF
>TRBV24-1|TRBD1|many|TRBJ2-1
TGTGCCACCAGTGATTTTAACACAGGGGGCGGCTCCTACAATGAGCAGTTCTTC
CATSDFNTGGGSYNEQFF
>TRBV5-6|TRBD1|few|TRBJ2-3
TGTGCCAGCAGCGGAACTACAGGGGCAGATACGCAGTATTTT
CASSGTTGADTQYF
>TRBV7-9|.|few|TRBJ1-4
TGTGCCAGCAGTCAAGGCGGAGGGGCCGCCGAGCAACTGTTTTTT
CASSQGGGAAEQLFF
>TRBV7-2|TRBD2|few|TRBJ2-3
TGTGCCAGCAGCTTGGTTCCTAGCGGGAACACAGATACGCAGTATTTT
CASSLVPSGNTDTQYF
>TRBV4-2|.|few|TRBJ2-2
TGTGCCAGCAGCCAGCCGCCCGGTCCCGGGGAGCTGTTTTTT
CASSQPPGPGELFF
>TRBV24-1|TRBD2|.|TRBJ2-3
TGTGCCACCAGTGGCTACACTAGCGGGGGGACAGATACGCAGTATTTT
CATSGYTSGGTDTQYF
>TRBV6-5|.|many|TRBJ1-2
TGTGCCAGCAGTTACCTAGGGATTTATGGCTACACCTTC
CASSYLGIYGYTF
>TRBV19|.|.|TRBJ2-6
TGTGCCAGTAGTATAGACTCTGGGGCCAACTTCCTGACTTTC
CASSIDSGANFLTF
>TRBV4-1|.|.|TRBJ1-6
TGCGCCAGCAGCCACCTTAATTCACCCCTCCACTTT
CASSHLNSPLHF
>TRBV5-1|.|few|TRBJ1-1
TGCGCCAGCAGCTTGGTCGACAGTAACACTGAAGCTTTCTTT
CASSLVDSNTEAFF
>TRBV20-1|.|.|TRBJ1-2
TGCAGTGCTAGAGATCTGGTAGGTCGGCACTATGGCTACACCTTC
CSARDLVGRHYGYTF
>TRBV20-1|TRBD2|few|TRBJ2-3
TGCAGTGCCCCCGCGGCGGGGGGAACCACAGATACGCAGTATTTT
CSAPAAGGTTDTQYF
>TRBV7-2|.|many|TRBJ2-1
TGTGCCAGCAGCGCCCGGGCGCAGGGCCTATCAAATGAGCAGTTCTTC
CASSARAQGLSNEQFF
>TRBV5-1|.|many|TRBJ2-4
TGCGCCAGCAGCCCCCGACCCTCGGGGGCCAAAAACATTCAGTACTTC
CASSPRPSGAKNIQYF
>TRBV12-3/TRBV12-4|.|few|TRBJ2-6
TGTGCCAGCAGCTCCGGCAGGTCAAGGGATGGGGCCAACGTCCTGACTTTC
CASSSGRSRDGANVLTF
>TRBV4-2|TRBD2|.|TRBJ2-5
TGTGCCAGCAGCCAAGACGTGGGGAGGGGAGAGACCCAGTACTTC
CASSQDVGRGETQYF
>TRBV5-1|.|few|TRBJ1-1
TGCGCCAGCAGCTTGCAGGGCAGGACAAACACTGAAGCTTTCTTT
CASSLQGRTNTEAFF
>TRBV19|.|once|TRBJ2-1
TGTGCCAGTCAAAGGGGCAGTGGGTACAATGAGCAGTTCTTC
CASQRGSGYNEQFF
>TRBV5-6|TRBD2|.|TRBJ2-5
TGTGCCAGCAGCTCCAGACTAGCGGGGGCGGAAGAGACCCAGTACTTC
CASSSRLAGAEETQYF
>TRBV5-1|.|.|TRBJ2-1
TGCGCCAGCAGCGACAGGACGGACAATGAGCAGTTCTTC
CASSDRTDNEQFF
>TRBV20-1|.|.|TRBJ1-2
TGCAGTGCTACCGACAACTATGGCTACACCTTC
CSATDNYGYTF
>TRBV24-1|TRBD2|few|TRBJ2-1
TGTGCCACCAGTGACCATGCGGGGGGAGCCTACAATGAGCAGTTCTTC
CATSDHAGGAYNEQFF
>TRBV7-2|.|.|TRBJ1-1
TGTGCCAGCCGGGGGGGAGGGGACGGAAACACTGAAGCTTTCTTT
CASRGGGDGNTEAFF
>TRBV12-3/TRBV12-4|TRBD1|.|TRBJ1-1
TGTGCCAGCAGTTCCGGGACAGTGAACACTGAAGCTTTCTTT
CASSSGTVNTEAFF
>TRBV5-1|TRBD1|.|TRBJ1-1
TGCGCCAGCAGCGTACAGGGGTTGGGCACTGAAGCTTTCTTT
CASSVQGLGTEAFF
>TRBV18|TRBD1|few|TRBJ2-7
TGTGCCAGCTCACCTTCGACAGGGGTCTACGAGCAGTACTTC
CASSPSTGVYEQYF
>TRBV5-1|.|few|TRBJ2-5
TGCGCCAGCAGCTTGGCTAGGCGGATCGAAGAGACCCAGTACTTC
CASSLARRIEETQYF
>TRBV12-3/TRBV12-4|.|.|TRBJ2-3
TGTGCCAGCAGTGATAGGTCAAACACAGATACGCAGTATTTT
CASSDRSNTDTQYF
>TRBV15|TRBD1|.|TRBJ2-1
TGTGCCACCAGCCCGGGACAGAGCTACAATGAGCAGTTCTTC
CATSPGQSYNEQFF
>TRBV30|.|.|TRBJ2-6
TGTGCCTCGTCAGGGTACCCTGGGGCCAACGTCCTGACTTTC
CASSGYPGANVLTF
>TRBV12-3/TRBV12-4|.|few|TRBJ2-7
TGTGCCAGCAGTTTCTTGAGCTCCTACGAGCAGTACTTC
CASSFLSSYEQYF
>TRBV30|.|few|TRBJ2-2
TGTGCCTCCACCTCAAGGCCCCTGTACGGGGAGCTGTTTTTT
CASTSRPLYGELFF
>TRBV4-3|TRBD1|.|TRBJ1-2
TGCGCCAGCAGCCGCCGACAGGGAGGGGAATATGGCTACACCTTC
CASSRRQGGEYGYTF
>TRBV5-4|.|.|TRBJ2-3
TGTGCCAGCAGCTTTGCCGGGGGCCCCACAGATACGCAGTATTTT
CASSFAGGPTDTQYF
>TRBV7-2|TRBD1|.|TRBJ1-6
TGTGCCAGCAGCTTACAGACAGGGGCGAATCCCTCACCCCTCCACTTT
CASSLQTGANPSPLHF
>TRBV19|.|few|TRBJ1-6
TGTGCCAGTAGCCCCTTTCGTGGTAGTTCACCCCTCCACTTT
CASSPFRGSSPLHF
>TRBV27|.|few|TRBJ1-1
TGTGCCAGCAGTCCCTCCCGGAGTGTCGGCTGGGCTTTCTTT
CASSPSRSVGWAFF
>TRBV7-9|TRBD1|.|TRBJ2-7
TGTGCCAGCAGCTTAGAGCGGGACAGGGGTTCCCAGCAGTACTTC
CASSLERDRGSQQYF
>TRBV6-6|TRBD1|.|TRBJ1-1
TGTGCCAGCAGCCTGGACAGGACTTACACTGAAGCTTTCTTT
CASSLDRTYTEAFF
>TRBV29-1|.|.|TRBJ2-3
TGCAGCGGGGATTTGGGAACAGATACGCAGTATTTT
CSGDLGTDTQYF
>TRBV7-9|TRBD1|few|TRBJ1-2
TGTGCCAGCAGCCGGATGACAGGGAACGGCTACACCTTC
CASSRMTGNGYTF
>TRBV19|.|.|TRBJ1-5
TGTGCGTGCGGGTATCAGCCCCAGCATTTT
CACGYQPQHF
>TRBV9|.|few|TRBJ2-3
TGTGCCAGCAGCGTAGTACCGGACCGAAGAGGGGGGACGCAGTATTTT
CASSVVPDRRGGTQYF
>TRBV5-5|.|.|TRBJ1-4
TGTGCCAGCAGCTTGCAGGGCCCAGGCGAAAAACTGTTTTTT
CASSLQGPGEKLFF
>TRBV5-1|.|few|TRBJ2-1
TGCGCCAGCAGCTTGACATCGACAACCTACAATGAGCAGTTCTTC
CASSLTSTTYNEQFF
>TRBV20-1|.|few|TRBJ1-6
TGCAGTGCTAGAGCAGGATCCCGAAATTCACCCCTCCACTTT
CSARAGSRNSPLHF
>TRBV7-2|.|.|TRBJ2-3
TGTGCCAGCAGCCCTCGCTCGGCCCGCACAGATACGCAGTATTTT
CASSPRSARTDTQYF
>TRBV20-1|.|.|TRBJ2-1
TGCAGTGCCCCGCCCGCATCTAGCTCCTACAATGAGCAGTTCTTC
CSAPPASSSYNEQFF
>TRBV5-1|.|few|TRBJ2-5
TGCGCCAGCAGCTTCTATAAGGGGCAAGAGACCCAGTACTTC
CASSFYKGQETQYF